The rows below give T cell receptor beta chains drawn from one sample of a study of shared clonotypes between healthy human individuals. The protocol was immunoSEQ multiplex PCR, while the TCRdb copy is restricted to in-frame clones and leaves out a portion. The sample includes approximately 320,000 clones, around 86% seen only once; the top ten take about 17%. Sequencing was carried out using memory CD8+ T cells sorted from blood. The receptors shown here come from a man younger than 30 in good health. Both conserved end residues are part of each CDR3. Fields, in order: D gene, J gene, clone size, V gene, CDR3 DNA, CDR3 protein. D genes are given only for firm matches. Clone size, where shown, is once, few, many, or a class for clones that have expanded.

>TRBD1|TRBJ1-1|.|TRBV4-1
TGCGCCAGCAGCACAACAGGGGCGGGGAACACTGAAGCTTTCTTT
CASSTTGAGNTEAFF
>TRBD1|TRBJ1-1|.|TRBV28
TGTGCCAGCAGTCTAAGACAGGGGGTAAGGACTGAAGCTTTCTTT
CASSLRQGVRTEAFF
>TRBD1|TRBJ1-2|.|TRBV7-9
TGTGCCAGCACTTCAACCTCAGGGGGGGCCTGGGGCTACACCTTC
CASTSTSGGAWGYTF
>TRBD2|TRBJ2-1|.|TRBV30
TGTGCCTGCGGACTAGCGGGGGGGTACAATGAGCAGTTCTTC
CACGLAGGYNEQFF
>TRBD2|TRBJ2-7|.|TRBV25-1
TGTGCCAGCACGGGACGGGAGGGCTACGAGCAGTACTTC
CASTGREGYEQYF
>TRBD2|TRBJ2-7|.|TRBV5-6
TGTGCCAGCAGCCCGGGACTAGCGGGTGCTTCCTACGAGCAGTACTTC
CASSPGLAGASYEQYF
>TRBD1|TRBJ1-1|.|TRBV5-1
TGCGCCAGCAGCCGTGACAGGGGTTCCCCTTTGAACACTGAAGCTTTCTTT
CASSRDRGSPLNTEAFF
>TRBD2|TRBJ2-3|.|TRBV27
TGTGCCAGCAGTTTGGGGACTAGCGGGGGCACAGATACGCAGTATTTT
CASSLGTSGGTDTQYF
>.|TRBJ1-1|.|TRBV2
TGTGCCAGGGAAAGTACAGGAGAGGGAGCTTTCTTT
CARESTGEGAFF
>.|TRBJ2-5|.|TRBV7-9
TGTGCCAGCAGCTTAGCTCTGGGGGAAGAGACCCAGTACTTC
CASSLALGEETQYF
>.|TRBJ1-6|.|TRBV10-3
TGTGCCATCAGTGAGGTCGGGGGCGAATCCTATAATTCACCCCTCCACTTT
CAISEVGGESYNSPLHF
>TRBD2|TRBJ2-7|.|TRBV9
TGTGCCAGCAGCGTAGGAGCGGGAGGTGGCTACGAGCAGTACTTC
CASSVGAGGGYEQYF
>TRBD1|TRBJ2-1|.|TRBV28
TGTGCCAGCAGTTTATCTGGGACAGCTAATGAGCAGTTCTTC
CASSLSGTANEQFF
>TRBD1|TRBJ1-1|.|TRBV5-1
TGCGCCAGCAGCTTGGGACAGGGGGCGAACACTGAAGCTTTCTTT
CASSLGQGANTEAFF
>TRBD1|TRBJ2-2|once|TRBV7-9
TGTGCCAGCAGCCCGGGACAGGGGTTCAACACCGGGGAGCTGTTTTTT
CASSPGQGFNTGELFF
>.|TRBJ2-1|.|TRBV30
TGTGCCTGGAGTCACGAGGGAGCGGACATCTACAATGAGCAGTTCTTC
CAWSHEGADIYNEQFF
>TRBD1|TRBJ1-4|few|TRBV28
TGTGCCAGCAGTTTAACCTGGACAGGGGGCTTGGAAAAACTGTTTTTT
CASSLTWTGGLEKLFF
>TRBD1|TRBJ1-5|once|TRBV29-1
TGCAGCGTTGCGTCAGGGGGCGTTCAGCCCCAGCATTTT
CSVASGGVQPQHF
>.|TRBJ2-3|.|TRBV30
TGTGCCTGGACTCGGGTGTTCACAGATACGCAGTATTTT
CAWTRVFTDTQYF
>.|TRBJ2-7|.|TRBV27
TGTGCCAGCAGTTTTGTTGGGACCTCCTACGAGCAGTACTTC
CASSFVGTSYEQYF
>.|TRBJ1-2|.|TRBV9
TGTGCCAGCAGCGAGACCGCGGACTATGGCTACACCTTC
CASSETADYGYTF
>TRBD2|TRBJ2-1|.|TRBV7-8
TGTGCCAGCAGCTTGGGGGCTAGCGGGGGTATCATCAATGAGCAGTTCTTC
CASSLGASGGIINEQFF
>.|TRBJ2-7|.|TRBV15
TGTGCCACCAGCAGAGATGAACTCTACGAGCAGTACTTC
CATSRDELYEQYF
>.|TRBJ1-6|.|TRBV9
TGTGCCAGCAGCCCCCGGGAGGGGATGGCTTCACCCCTCCACTTT
CASSPREGMASPLHF
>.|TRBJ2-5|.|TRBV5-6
TGTGCCAGCTGCCGGGGCACCCGGCAAGAGACCCAGTACTTC
CASCRGTRQETQYF
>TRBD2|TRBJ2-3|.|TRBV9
TGTGCCAGCAGCGTAGCTAGCGGGGGGGGACATACGCAGTATTTT
CASSVASGGGHTQYF
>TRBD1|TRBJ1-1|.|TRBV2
TGTGCCAGCAGTGACACTCGGGCAGGGGGCCGCGCTGAAGCTTTCTTT
CASSDTRAGGRAEAFF
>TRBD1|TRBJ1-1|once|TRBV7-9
TGTGCCAGCAGCTTAGCTGGACAGGGGAACACTGAAGCTTTCTTT
CASSLAGQGNTEAFF
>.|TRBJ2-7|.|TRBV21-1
TGTGCCAGCAGCATCCACAGGATTTACGGTGGGGAGCAGTACTTC
CASSIHRIYGGEQYF
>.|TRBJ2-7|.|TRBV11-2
TGTGCCAGCAGCTTAGACCCGGGAGTATCCTACGAGCAGTACTTC
CASSLDPGVSYEQYF
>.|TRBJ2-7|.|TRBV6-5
TGTGCCAGCAGACCACGGGGTTATCGCTACGAGCAGTACTTC
CASRPRGYRYEQYF
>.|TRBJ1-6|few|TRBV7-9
TGTGCCAGCAGCTTAGTCGGGGTGGGGAATTCACCCCTCCACTTT
CASSLVGVGNSPLHF
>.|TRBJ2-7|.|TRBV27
TGTGCCAGCGGAGAGGCGAGCTCCTACGAGCAGTACTTC
CASGEASSYEQYF
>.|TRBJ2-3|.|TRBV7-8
TGTGCCAGCAGCTTATTGGGCGGGTATAGCACAGATACGCAGTATTTT
CASSLLGGYSTDTQYF
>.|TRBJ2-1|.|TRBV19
TGTGCCAGTAGTGTTCGTAGCGGTACCGAGCAGTTCTTC
CASSVRSGTEQFF
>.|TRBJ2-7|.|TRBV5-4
TGTGCCAGCAGCTTGGCGGGAGCAAACTCCTACGAGCAGTACTTC
CASSLAGANSYEQYF
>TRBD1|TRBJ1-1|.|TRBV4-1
TGCGCCAGCAGCCCAGGGGACAGGGGGCTTGGCACTGAAGCTTTCTTT
CASSPGDRGLGTEAFF
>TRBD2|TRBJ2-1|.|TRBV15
TGTGCCACCAGCAGAGTGGGAGCGGGGGTACACAATGAGCAGTTCTTC
CATSRVGAGVHNEQFF
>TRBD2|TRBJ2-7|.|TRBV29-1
TGCAGCGTCGAAACCCCTCTAGCGGGACGCTACGAGCAGTACTTC
CSVETPLAGRYEQYF
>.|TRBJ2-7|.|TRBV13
TGTGCCAGCAGCTCCGGACAGACCTACGAGCAGTACTTC
CASSSGQTYEQYF
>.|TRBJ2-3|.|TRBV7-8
TGTGCCAGCAGCCCGCTAGAGCGGGTAAGCACAGATACGCAGTATTTT
CASSPLERVSTDTQYF
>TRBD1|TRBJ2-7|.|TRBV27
TGTGCCAGCAGTTACTCGGGACAGAGCTACGAGCAGTACTTC
CASSYSGQSYEQYF
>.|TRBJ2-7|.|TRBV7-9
TGTGCCAGCAGCCGCTCGGGATACGAGCAGTACTTC
CASSRSGYEQYF
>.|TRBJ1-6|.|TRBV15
TGTGCCACCAGCAGCAGAAGCTCACCCCTCCACTTT
CATSSRSSPLHF
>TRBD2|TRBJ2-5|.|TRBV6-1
TGTGCCAGCAGTGAAGTTGGCGGGAGTATAAAGACCCAGTACTTC
CASSEVGGSIKTQYF
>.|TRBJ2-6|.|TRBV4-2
TGTGCCAGCAGCCAAGTTAGGAGGCTTGGTGGGGCCAACGTCCTGACTTTC
CASSQVRRLGGANVLTF
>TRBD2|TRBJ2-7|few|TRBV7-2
TGTGCCAGCAGCTCCCCCCGGGGGGGGAGACACGAGCAGTACTTC
CASSSPRGGRHEQYF
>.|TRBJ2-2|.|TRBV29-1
TGCAGCGCTTCGTATGGGGAGCTGTTTTTT
CSASYGELFF
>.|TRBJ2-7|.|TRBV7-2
TGTGCCAGCAGCGAAGGGGTCTACAGGTCCTACGAGCAGTACTTC
CASSEGVYRSYEQYF
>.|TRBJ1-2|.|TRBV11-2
TGTGCCAGCAGCCAAGCTCCCGGGGGAGGTTACTATGGCTACACCTTC
CASSQAPGGGYYGYTF